Listed here are 4 T cell receptor beta chains from one sample, sequenced in a study of post-analysis software for immune sequencing data. The library was made from cDNA and included unique molecular identifiers. Using its own MiXCR run on the PCR reads, TCRdb lists one record per CDR3 protein. The data hold roughly 200,000 distinct CDR3 sequences, with approximately 29% observed a single time. Whole-study findings and limits: About 5 TRBV segments, including TRBV5-6, TRBV5-1 and TRBV20-1, were more frequent in patients than controls.

Their cognate antigens are unknown. Material: blood. Every receptor here comes from a girl aged 2-17 years with multiple sclerosis.

With regard to this clonotype: This may stem from a read error, because a much larger clone lies one nucleotide away. The chain recombines TRBV29-1 with TRBJ1-5; D not certain. The germline V and J ends were trimmed by 4 bases and 0 bases, with 4 bases remaining between them. CDR1 is SQVTM, CDR2 ANQGSEA, per germline. The CDR3 covers 12 residues. CDR3 DNA sequence: TGCAGCGTTGGGGATAGCAATCAGCCCCAGCATTTT. It is translated as CSVGDSNQPQHF.

The CDR3 loop reads CSVVQDQETQYF. In nucleotides, the CDR3 is TGCAGCGTAGTACAAGACCAAGAGACCCAGTACTTC. The chain recombines TRBV29-1 with TRBJ2-5; D is uncertain. The CDR3 extends over 12 amino acids. Germline V gene sequence: CDR1 SQVTM, CDR2 ANQGSEA. V lost 6 bases to trimming and J lost 0 bases, with 8 bases between them.

This clonotype showed up many times. Here the CDR3 reads CATSRDGSPLEQYF. The CDR3 DNA reads TGTGCCACCAGCAGAGACGGGAGCCCTCTCGAGCAGTACTTC. This chain links TRBV15 with TRBJ2-7, with D maybe TRBD2 (6 bases). V lost 0 bases and J lost 6, with 12 bases in between. The CDR3 length is 14 residues. Germline V lookup: CDR1 LNHNV, CDR2 YYDKDF (reference sequence).

The table lists this clonotype with many counts. Here the CDR3 DNA reads TGTGCCTGCGGACAGTCCTACGAGCAGTACTTC. This encodes CACGQSYEQYF. The chain employs TRBV28 and TRBJ2-7; tentative D call: TRBD1 (6 bases). V was pared by 11 bases and J by 1 base, with 9 bases between. CDR1 MDHEN and CDR2 SYDVKM come from the germline V gene. The CDR3 covers 11 residues. The whole variable domain, filled in from reference TRBV28 and TRBJ2-7, reads DVKVTQSSRYLVKRTGEKVFLECVQDMDHENMFWYRQDPGLGLRLIYFSYDVKMKEKGDIPEGYSVSREKKERFSLILESASTNQTSMYLCACGQSYEQYFGPGTRLTVT.